Below are 2 T cell receptor beta chains sequenced from a single sample in a study of shared clonotypes between healthy human individuals (dated by TCRdb to the early 2020s). CD8 naive samples consisted of CD45RO-negative cells that were positively selected for CCR7, yielding a CD45RA+CCR7+ population without TemRA cells. The method was the immunoSEQ multiplex PCR assay. In its TCRdb copy, this immuneACCESS table keeps in-frame sequences only and misses some clones. Where compared with another copy, unresolved V genes explain less than half of these, and the others have no known cause. The sample table records about 680,000 clones; roughly nine tenths of these occur just once. The top ten constitute more than 20% of the sample. Source material: naive CD8+ T cells sorted from blood. Reading the label with the study, this specimen's cell subset or site is: CD45RA+CCR7+. These receptors were collected from a man in his thirties or forties in good health.

CDR3 protein: CASSLSQFVELFF. CDR3 bases: TGTGCCAGTAGTCTTTCTCAGTTCGTGGAGCTGTTTTTT. The chain couples TRBV19 to TRBJ2-2; D is undetermined. The CDR3 has 13 amino acids. Germline-derived CDR1 and CDR2 are LNHDA and SQIVND (reference sequence). V was shortened by 5 bases and J by 10 bases, with 14 bases between the two germline ends.

The table lists this clone with a count of one. V is TRBV7-9 and J is TRBJ2-3; the match to TRBD2 covers 8 bases. Germline V lookup: CDR1 SEHNR, CDR2 FQNEAQ (reference sequence). V trimming: 1 base; J trimming: 3 bases; junction bases outside the gene matches: 6. The CDR3 is 16 residues long. As DNA, the CDR3 is TGTGCCAGCAGCTTAGATCCTAGCGGGCATACAGATACGCAGTATTTT. It codes for CASSLDPSGHTDTQYF.